This passage covers 19 T cell receptor beta chains from one sample sequenced in a study of human T cells and chemical hapten exposure. TCRdb re-called the RACE reads through MiXCR, storing one row per CDR3 protein. This sample has 110,000 or so distinct CDR3 sequences, with less than 10% found just once. Described time point: patch test 2, 6 weeks after DPC sensitization. Treatment reported: therapeutic diphenylcyclopropenone sensitization with weekly scalp DPC. The input for sequencing was whole blood, taken in connection with sensitization to the hapten diphenylcyclopropenone (DPC). Every receptor here comes from a middle-aged woman with alopecia areata. Some clones in this sample may be carry-over from other donors' samples.

This clonotype was recorded a few times. The chain is built from TRBV7-2 and TRBJ2-7, with a weak D call TRBD2 (6 bases). The CDR3 is 15 residues long. Germline values: CDR1 SGHTA, CDR2 FQGNSA. V was clipped by 5 bases and J by 3 bases, with 17 bases between them. As DNA, the CDR3 is TGTGCCAGCAGCCGCGATAGACTAGTCGTCTACGAGCAGTACTTC. Translation: CASSRDRLVVYEQYF.

As concerns this clonotype: A much bigger clone sits one base away, suggesting this may be a read error. The chain links TRBV7-3 to TRBJ2-3; D uncertain. Germline CDR1 and CDR2: SGHTA and FQGTGA. The CDR3 covers 14 residues. The CDR3: CAGSPSFHTDTQYF. DNA of the CDR3: TGTGCCGGCAGCCCCTCCTTTCACACAGATACGCAGTATTTT.

Here the CDR3 DNA reads TGTGCCAGCAGTGTAGCCAGGGGGTACGAGCAGTACTTC. Translating gives CASSVARGYEQYF. The V and J genes are TRBV2 and TRBJ2-7, with 7 bases identical to TRBD1. Germline-derived CDR1 and CDR2 are SNHLY and FYNNEI. V gave up 4 bases and J gave up 4 bases; unmatched junction bases: 4. This CDR3 has 13 amino acids.

This clonotype was picked up many times. The CDR3 DNA sequence: TGTGCCAGCAGCTCTAGACCTCAGGGCGAGCAGTACTTC. This translates into CASSSRPQGEQYF. The genes are TRBV11-3 and TRBJ2-7; D might be TRBD1 (5 bases). Germline V CDR1 and CDR2: SGHNT, YENEEA. V shed 4 bases and J shed 6 bases, with 13 bases lying between them. There are 13 residues in the CDR3.

This clonotype appeared many times. CDR3 sequence (DNA): TGTGCCAGCAGCCCGGGACAGGGGGAAGGGCTAAACTATGGCTACACCTTC. This codes for CASSPGQGEGLNYGYTF. This rearrangement joins TRBV5-4 to TRBJ1-2, with 11 bases matching TRBD1. V lost 4 bases to trimming and J lost 2 bases; unmatched junction nucleotides: 10. This CDR3 is 17 amino acids long. CDR1 is SGHNT, CDR2 YYREEE, per germline (reference sequence).

V is TRBV12-3 or TRBV12-4 and J is TRBJ2-1; D gene ambiguous. V lost 4 bases and J 13 bases, leaving 17 bases between the germline ends. CDR3 length: 13 residues. The CDR3 DNA follows: TGTGCCAGCAGTTCCCCGCCGAGCCTGGGCCAGTTCTTC. Residues: CASSSPPSLGQFF.

This clonotype was observed at least ten times. V usage is TRBV3-1 and J usage is TRBJ1-6; unclear D gene. Trimming removed 5 bases from V and 13 bases from J, with 12 bases in between. Germline V lookup: CDR1 LGHDT, CDR2 YNNKEL (reference sequence). This CDR3 has 12 amino acids. CDR3 coding DNA: TGTGCCAGCAGCGCGGTGGGTCCGCCCCTCCACTTT. Translation: CASSAVGPPLHF.

The chain recombines TRBV5-1 with TRBJ1-2; the D is unclear. Trimming left V 0 bases short and J 6 bases short, with 12 bases between. Germline CDR1 is SGHRS and CDR2 is YFSETQ. CDR3 length: 14 amino acids. Here the CDR3 reads CASSLVAASDGYTF. The CDR3 coding sequence is TGCGCCAGCAGCTTGGTGGCCGCCAGCGATGGCTACACCTTC.

The chain's CDR3 is CASSLVSDTQYF. The CDR3 nucleotides are TGCGCCAGCAGCTTGGTTTCAGATACGCAGTATTTT. The chain recombines TRBV5-1 with TRBJ2-3; no reliable D call. Trimming stripped 0 bases from V and 4 bases from J, with 3 bases between. The CDR3 totals 12 residues. The V gene's germline CDR1 is SGHRS and CDR2 YFSETQ.

This clonotype has more than one count but fewer than ten. The chain is built from TRBV2 and TRBJ1-2, with 10 bases that match TRBD1. The CDR3 covers 14 residues. Germline CDR1 SNHLY, CDR2 FYNNEI. J was trimmed by 2 bases and V by 10 bases; bases with no gene match: 7. CDR3 nucleotides: TGTGCCACTCGACAGGGGGCGCGAAACTATGGCTACACCTTC. Its translation is CATRQGARNYGYTF.

This clonotype was seen a few times. As DNA, the CDR3 is TGTGCCAGCAGTTTATCAGGGGTGGATGGAAACACCATATATTTT. Translating gives CASSLSGVDGNTIYF. The rearrangement links TRBV12-3 or TRBV12-4 to TRBJ1-3; tentatively, D is TRBD1 (6 bases). V lost 2 bases, J lost 3 bases, and 11 bases lay in between. The CDR3 is 15 residues long.

This chain connects TRBV7-9 to TRBJ1-5; a possible D gene is TRBD1 (6 bases). Trimming shortened V by 5 bases and J by 2 bases, and 13 bases separated the two germline ends. Per germline, CDR1 SEHNR and CDR2 FQNEAQ (reference sequence). The CDR3 loop spans 15 amino acids. The CDR3 loop is CASSRTGSRNQPQHF. The CDR3 nucleotides are TGTGCCAGCAGCCGCACAGGGTCGCGCAATCAGCCCCAGCATTTT.

This clonotype was counted at least ten times. The DNA of the CDR3 is TGTGCCAGCTCACCTAATTATGGGGGAGGAAGCAATCAGCCCCAGCATTTT. Translating it yields CASSPNYGGGSNQPQHF. This chain joins TRBV18 and TRBJ1-5; TRBD1 might be the D (5 bases). With 3 bases removed from V and 1 base from J, the gap between germline ends came to 16 bases. Germline assignment: CDR1 KGHSH and CDR2 LQKENI. CDR3 size: 17 residues.

In this sample, this clonotype turned up a few times. The chain employs TRBV18 and TRBJ2-7; TRBD1 is a possible D gene (6 bases). Trimming shortened V by 3 bases and J by 3 bases, and 9 bases separated the two germline ends. CDR3 length equals 13 residues. Germline CDR1 reads KGHSH; CDR2 reads LQKENI. In nucleotides, the CDR3 is TGTGCCAGCTCACCCGGACAGAACTACGAGCAGTACTTC. It is translated as CASSPGQNYEQYF.

This chain joins TRBV5-1 and TRBJ1-1; D uncertain. The V gene's germline CDR1 is SGHRS and CDR2 YFSETQ. The V end lost 4 bases, the J end lost 8 bases, and 18 bases lay between the germline ends. This CDR3 has 14 residues. The CDR3 DNA sequence: TGCGCCAGCAGCCCCGCCGGGGAGCTCCAGGAAGCTTTCTTT. It specifies CASSPAGELQEAFF.

Ten or more counts support this clonotype. The chain joins TRBV12-3 or TRBV12-4 to TRBJ1-2; D may be TRBD1 (6 bases). Deletions cut 0 bases from V and 5 bases from J, with 13 bases between. The CDR3 consists of 15 residues. The CDR3 DNA reads as TGTGCCAGCAGTTTAGCGGAAGGACAGCATTATGGCTACACCTTC. Translating it yields CASSLAEGQHYGYTF.

In this sample, this clonotype turned up many times. This chain joins TRBV7-2 and TRBJ2-7; possibly TRBD1 for D (6 bases). Germline CDR1 is SGHTA and CDR2 is FQGNSA. The CDR3 consists of 14 residues. The V end was cut by 4 bases, the J end by 5 bases, with 15 bases between. For the CDR3, the DNA is TGTGCCAGCAGCTCGAACAGGGTATCCCACGAGCAGTACTTC. Translated, it gives CASSSNRVSHEQYF. Drawing the rest from reference TRBV7-2 and TRBJ2-7, the complete variable domain is GAGVSQSPSNKVTEKGKDVELRCDPISGHTALYWYRQSLGQGLEFLIYFQGNSAPDKSGLPSDRFSAERTGGSVSTLTIQRTQQEDSAVYLCASSSNRVSHEQYFGPGTRLTVT.

This clonotype came up many times. The chain carries TRBV3-1 and TRBJ2-2; TRBD1 agrees at 9 bases. The germline V gene has CDR1 LGHDT and CDR2 YNNKEL (reference sequence). Trimming removed 5 bases from V and 0 bases from J; junction bases left unmatched: 1. This CDR3 has 15 residues. In nucleotides, the CDR3 is TGTGCCAGCAGCGGGGACAGGGCGAACACCGGGGAGCTGTTTTTT. It encodes CASSGDRANTGELFF.

This clonotype was picked up many times. The chain uses TRBV20-1 and TRBJ2-3; D is ambiguous. The CDR3 sequence is 13 residues long. V shed 1 base and J shed 3 bases, with 8 bases lying between them. Germline loops: CDR1 DFQATT, CDR2 SNEGSKA (reference sequence). Here the CDR3 reads CSARVLATDTQYF. CDR3 nucleotide sequence: TGCAGTGCTAGAGTGTTAGCTACAGATACGCAGTATTTT.